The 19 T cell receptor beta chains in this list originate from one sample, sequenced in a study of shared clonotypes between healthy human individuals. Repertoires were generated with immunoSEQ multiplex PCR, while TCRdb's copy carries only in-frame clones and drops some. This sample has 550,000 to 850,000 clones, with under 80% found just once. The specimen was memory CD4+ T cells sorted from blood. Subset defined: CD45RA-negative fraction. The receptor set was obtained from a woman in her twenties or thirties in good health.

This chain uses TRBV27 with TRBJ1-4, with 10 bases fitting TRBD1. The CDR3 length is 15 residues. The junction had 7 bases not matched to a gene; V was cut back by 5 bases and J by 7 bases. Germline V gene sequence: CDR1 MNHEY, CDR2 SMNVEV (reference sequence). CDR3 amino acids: CASSDPGTGAEKLFF. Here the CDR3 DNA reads TGTGCCAGCAGTGATCCCGGGACAGGGGCTGAAAAACTGTTTTTT.

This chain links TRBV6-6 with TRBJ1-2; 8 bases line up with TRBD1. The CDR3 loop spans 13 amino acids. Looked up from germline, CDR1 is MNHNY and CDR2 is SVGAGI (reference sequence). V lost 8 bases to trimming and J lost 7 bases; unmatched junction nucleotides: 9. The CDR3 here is CASVDREESGYTF. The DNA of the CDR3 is TGTGCCAGCGTGGACAGGGAGGAGTCTGGCTACACCTTC.

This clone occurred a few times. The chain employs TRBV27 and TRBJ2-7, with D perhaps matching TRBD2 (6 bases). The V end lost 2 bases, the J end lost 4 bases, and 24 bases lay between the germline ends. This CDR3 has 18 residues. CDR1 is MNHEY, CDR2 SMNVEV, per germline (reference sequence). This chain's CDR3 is CASSLLSPARIAGYEQYF. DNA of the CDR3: TGTGCCAGCAGTTTACTCTCCCCTGCTCGGATCGCGGGGTACGAGCAGTACTTC.

The CDR3 loop is CASSPERDSRWYF. In DNA form, the CDR3 reads TGTGCCAGCAGCCCTGAACGGGACTCCCGCTGGTACTTC. The V gene is TRBV11-2, the J gene TRBJ2-7, with D maybe TRBD2 (6 bases). Germline values: CDR1 SGHAT, CDR2 FQNNGV. The CDR3 extends over 13 amino acids. The V end was cut by 5 bases, the J end by 12 bases, with 20 bases between.

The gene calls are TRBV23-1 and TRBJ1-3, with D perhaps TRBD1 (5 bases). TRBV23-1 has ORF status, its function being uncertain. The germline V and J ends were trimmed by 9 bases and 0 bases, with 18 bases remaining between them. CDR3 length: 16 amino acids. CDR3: CARLSTGLVSGNTIYF. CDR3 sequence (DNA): TGCGCCAGGTTAAGCACAGGACTCGTCTCTGGAAACACCATATATTTT.

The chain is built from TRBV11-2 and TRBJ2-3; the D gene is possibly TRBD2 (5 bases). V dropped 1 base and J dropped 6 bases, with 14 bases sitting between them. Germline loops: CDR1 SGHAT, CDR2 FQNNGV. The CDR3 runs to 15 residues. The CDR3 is CASSLGNGPGDTQYF. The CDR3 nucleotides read TGTGCCAGCAGCTTAGGAAACGGGCCGGGGGATACGCAGTATTTT.

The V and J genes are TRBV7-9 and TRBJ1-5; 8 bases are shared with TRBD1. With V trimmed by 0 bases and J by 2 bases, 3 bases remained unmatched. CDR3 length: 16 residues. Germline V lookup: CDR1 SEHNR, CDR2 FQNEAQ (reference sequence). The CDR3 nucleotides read TGTGCCAGCAGCTTAGCCCTGGACAGGGGCAATCAGCCCCAGCATTTT. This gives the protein CASSLALDRGNQPQHF.

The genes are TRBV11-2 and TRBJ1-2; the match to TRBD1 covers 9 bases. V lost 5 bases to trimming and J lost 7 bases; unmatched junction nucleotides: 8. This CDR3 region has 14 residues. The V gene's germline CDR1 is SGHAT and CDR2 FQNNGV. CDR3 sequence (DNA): TGTGCCAGCAGCGCGGGACAGGGCCACTTTGGCTACACCTTC. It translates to CASSAGQGHFGYTF.

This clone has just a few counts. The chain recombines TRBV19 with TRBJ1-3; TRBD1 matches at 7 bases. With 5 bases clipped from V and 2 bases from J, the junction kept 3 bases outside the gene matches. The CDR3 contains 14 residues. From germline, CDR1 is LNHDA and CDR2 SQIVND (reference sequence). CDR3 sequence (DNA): TGTGCCAGTAGTCTGGGGACAGCTGGAAACACCATATATTTT. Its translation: CASSLGTAGNTIYF.

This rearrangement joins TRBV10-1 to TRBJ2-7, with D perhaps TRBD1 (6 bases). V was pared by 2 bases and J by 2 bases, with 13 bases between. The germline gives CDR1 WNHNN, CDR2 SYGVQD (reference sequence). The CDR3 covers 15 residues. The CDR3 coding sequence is TGCGCCAGCAGTGAGGGTGTCAGGGGAACCTACGAGCAGTACTTC. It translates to CASSEGVRGTYEQYF.

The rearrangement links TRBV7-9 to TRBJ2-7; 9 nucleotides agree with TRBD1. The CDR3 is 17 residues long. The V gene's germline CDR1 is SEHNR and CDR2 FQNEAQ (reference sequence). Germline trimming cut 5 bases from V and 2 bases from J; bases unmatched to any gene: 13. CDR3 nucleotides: TGTGCCAGCAGCCCCCGTTCCGGGACAGGGTCCCCCTACGAGCAGTACTTC. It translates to CASSPRSGTGSPYEQYF.

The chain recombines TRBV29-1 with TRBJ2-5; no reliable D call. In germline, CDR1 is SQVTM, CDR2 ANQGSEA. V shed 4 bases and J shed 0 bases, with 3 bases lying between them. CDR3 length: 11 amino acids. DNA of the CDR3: TGCAGCGTTGGGGACCAAGAGACCCAGTACTTC. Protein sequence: CSVGDQETQYF. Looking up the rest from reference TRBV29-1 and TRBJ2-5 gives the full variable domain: SAVISQKPSRDICQRGTSLTIQCQVDSQVTMMFWYRQQPGQSLTLIATANQGSEATYESGFVIDKFPISRPNLTFSTLTVSNMSPEDSSIYLCSVGDQETQYFGPGTRLLVL.

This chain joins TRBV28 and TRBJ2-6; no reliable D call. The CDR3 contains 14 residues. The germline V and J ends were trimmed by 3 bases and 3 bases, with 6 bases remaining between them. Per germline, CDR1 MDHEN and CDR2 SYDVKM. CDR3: CASSLSVGANVLTF. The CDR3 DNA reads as TGTGCCAGCAGTTTGTCAGTTGGGGCCAACGTCCTGACTTTC. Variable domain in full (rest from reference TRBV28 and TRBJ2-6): DVKVTQSSRYLVKRTGEKVFLECVQDMDHENMFWYRQDPGLGLRLIYFSYDVKMKEKGDIPEGYSVSREKKERFSLILESASTNQTSMYLCASSLSVGANVLTFGAGSRLTVL.

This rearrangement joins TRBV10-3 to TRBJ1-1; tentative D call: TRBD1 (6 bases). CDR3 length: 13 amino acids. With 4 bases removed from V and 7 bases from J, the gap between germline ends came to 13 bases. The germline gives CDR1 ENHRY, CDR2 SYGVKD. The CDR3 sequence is CAISAQGTYEAFF. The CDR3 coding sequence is TGTGCCATCAGTGCACAGGGAACTTATGAAGCTTTCTTT.

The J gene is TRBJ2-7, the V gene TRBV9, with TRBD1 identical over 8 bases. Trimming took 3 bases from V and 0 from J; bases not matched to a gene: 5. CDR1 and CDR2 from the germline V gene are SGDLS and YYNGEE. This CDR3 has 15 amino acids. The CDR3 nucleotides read TGTGCCAGCAGCGCAGACAGGGGAGGCTCCTACGAGCAGTACTTC. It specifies CASSADRGGSYEQYF.

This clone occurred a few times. The CDR3: CASSPQPGQGDVGYTF. The CDR3 DNA sequence: TGTGCCAGCTCACCCCAGCCGGGACAGGGAGACGTTGGCTACACCTTC. This sequence joins TRBV18 and TRBJ1-2; 9 bases fit TRBD1. V gave up 3 bases and J gave up 7 bases; unmatched junction bases: 12. CDR1 and CDR2 (germline): KGHSH, LQKENI. This CDR3 is built from 16 residues.

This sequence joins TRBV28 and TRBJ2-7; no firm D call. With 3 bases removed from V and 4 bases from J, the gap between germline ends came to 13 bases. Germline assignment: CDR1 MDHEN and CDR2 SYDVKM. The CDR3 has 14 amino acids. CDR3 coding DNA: TGTGCCAGCAGTTTTAGATTCAGGCCGTACGAGCAGTACTTC. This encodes CASSFRFRPYEQYF.

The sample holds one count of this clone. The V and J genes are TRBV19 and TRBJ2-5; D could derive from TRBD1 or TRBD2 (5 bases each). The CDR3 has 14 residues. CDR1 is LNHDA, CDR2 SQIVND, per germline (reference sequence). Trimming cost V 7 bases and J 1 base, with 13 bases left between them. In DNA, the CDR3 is TGTGCCAGTAATAACCGGGGCCCCCAAGAGACCCAGTACTTC. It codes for CASNNRGPQETQYF.

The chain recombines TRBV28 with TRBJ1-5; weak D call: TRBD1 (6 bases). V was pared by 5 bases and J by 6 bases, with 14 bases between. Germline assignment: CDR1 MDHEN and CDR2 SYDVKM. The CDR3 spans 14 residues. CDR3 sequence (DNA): TGTGCCAGCAGTCCGTATCAGGGGAGTCAGCCCCAGCATTTT. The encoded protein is CASSPYQGSQPQHF.